Below are 28 T cell receptor beta chains sequenced from a single sample in a study of spatial heterogeneity in lung cancer (dated by TCRdb to 2018 to 2020). Libraries were prepared through 5' RACE. The sequencer was a NextSeq 500. TCRdb handled the public reads itself, with Q25 trimming in fastp and clone calling in MiXCR, and kept productive beta chains. Each CDR3 protein appears once, grouped with its most common genes and DNA. The sample profile shows just under 95,000 distinct CDR3 sequences; 10% to 15% of them were found once. The biggest ten clones account for roughly 41% of the sample. What this sample's time point label stands for: sample taken at primary tumor resection. Without any cell sorting, TCR sequencing was performed on whole RNA extracted either from tumor and nontumor lung tissue or from cryopreserved PBMC samples. The input for sequencing was PBMCs, taken at surgery. The receptor source for this set is a male donor with early-stage non-small cell lung cancer.

This chain links TRBV28 with TRBJ2-7, with D tentatively TRBD1 (5 bases). The V end was cut by 4 bases, the J end by 1 base, with 5 bases between. This CDR3 has 12 amino acids. CDR1 is MDHEN, CDR2 SYDVKM, per germline. As DNA, the CDR3 is TGTGCCAGCAGTTACAGGTCCTACGAGCAGTACTTC. This translates into CASSYRSYEQYF.

In its sample, this clonotype was seen a few times. The J gene is TRBJ1-4, the V gene TRBV5-1; D ambiguous. The V gene's germline CDR1 is SGHRS and CDR2 YFSETQ. The V gene lost 1 base and the J gene lost 3 bases, with 13 bases spanning the gap. The CDR3 runs to 16 residues. The CDR3 region has the DNA TGCGCCAGCAGCTTGCAAGGAGGAGGTGCTAATGAAAAACTGTTTTTT. Its translation is CASSLQGGGANEKLFF.

CDR3 sequence reads: CASSLFLASSTDTQYF. The CDR3 bases are TGCGCCAGCAGCTTGTTCCTAGCGTCTAGCACAGATACGCAGTATTTT. The chain employs TRBV5-1 and TRBJ2-3; possibly TRBD2 for D (6 bases). CDR3 size: 16 residues. V was pared by 1 base and J by 0 bases, with 12 bases between. CDR1 SGHRS and CDR2 YFSETQ come from the germline V gene.

J is TRBJ2-5 and V is TRBV27; 7 bases are shared with TRBD1. Germline loops: CDR1 MNHEY, CDR2 SMNVEV (reference sequence). The CDR3 extends over 15 amino acids. The J segment lost 7 bases and the V segment lost 0 bases, leaving 8 bases of the junction unmatched. The DNA of the CDR3 is TGTGCCAGCAGTTTATCATTTGTGGGACAGTCGACCCAGTACTTC. Translating gives CASSLSFVGQSTQYF.

Ten or more counts support this clonotype. The chain links TRBV25-1 to TRBJ2-5, with a weak D call TRBD1 (6 bases). Germline CDR1 is MGHDK and CDR2 is SYGVNS. This CDR3 has 13 residues. Trimming pared 3 bases from V and 4 bases from J, leaving 9 bases between. This chain's CDR3 is CASSEGAVETQYF. DNA for the CDR3: TGTGCCAGCAGTGAGGGGGCGGTAGAGACCCAGTACTTC.

The chain has TRBV30 and TRBJ2-3; D not resolved. Germline V lookup: CDR1 GTSNPN, CDR2 SVGIG (reference sequence). The CDR3 is made up of 12 amino acids. Trimming stripped 0 bases from V and 4 bases from J, with 5 bases between. CDR3 in amino acids: CAWSVVPDTQYF. The CDR3 DNA reads TGTGCCTGGAGTGTAGTTCCAGATACGCAGTATTTT.

The chain has TRBV28 and TRBJ2-2; 8 bases align to TRBD2. J gave up 2 bases and V 6 bases, and 8 bases lay outside the gene matches. This CDR3 is 16 amino acids long. From germline, CDR1 is MDHEN and CDR2 SYDVKM. The CDR3 sequence: CASRISTSGNTGELFF. The CDR3 region has the DNA TGTGCCAGCAGGATTTCAACTAGCGGCAACACCGGGGAGCTGTTTTTT.

The V call is TRBV11-1, the J call TRBJ2-1; perhaps TRBD2 as D (6 bases). CDR3 length equals 15 residues. V gave up 2 bases and J gave up 7 bases, with 15 bases separating them. Germline CDR1 reads SGHAT; CDR2 reads FQDESV (reference sequence). As DNA, the CDR3 is TGTGCCAGCAGCTTACCCGGGACTCAAAGGAATGAGCAGTTCTTC. Its translation is CASSLPGTQRNEQFF.

This chain uses TRBV11-2 with TRBJ2-7, with TRBD2 identical over 13 bases. This CDR3 has 15 amino acids. The germline V gene has CDR1 SGHAT and CDR2 FQNNGV. V was pared by 5 bases and J by 3 bases, with 4 bases of the junction left unmatched. CDR3 amino acids: CASSRLAGGYYEQYF. The CDR3 nucleotides read TGTGCCAGCAGCAGACTAGCGGGGGGATACTACGAGCAGTACTTC.

The V gene is TRBV5-1, the J gene TRBJ2-7; D uncertain. CDR3 length: 14 residues. Germline V CDR1 and CDR2: SGHRS, YFSETQ. The germline V and J ends were trimmed by 4 bases and 3 bases, with 14 bases remaining between them. The CDR3 spells CASSGVGNYYEQYF. In nucleotides, the CDR3 is TGCGCCAGCAGCGGCGTAGGCAACTACTACGAGCAGTACTTC.

The chain has TRBV12-3 or TRBV12-4 and TRBJ1-5, with 8 positions matching TRBD1. This CDR3 spans 15 amino acids. The ends lost 3 bases at V and 11 bases at J; junction bases unmatched: 12. As DNA, the CDR3 is TGTGCCAGCAGTTTGGGGACAGGATATACTCTGGCCCAGCATTTT. The encoded protein is CASSLGTGYTLAQHF.

The V and J genes are TRBV27 and TRBJ1-5, with D uncertain. Germline-derived CDR1 and CDR2 are MNHEY and SMNVEV (reference sequence). The CDR3 totals 14 residues. Trimming removed 8 bases at V and 3 bases at J, with 14 bases between. The CDR3, as DNA: TGTGCCAGCGGCTCTGGAGCCGCCAATCAGCCCCAGCATTTT. Translated: CASGSGAANQPQHF.

V gene TRBV10-3 combines with J gene TRBJ1-5; no firm D call. Trimming pared 0 bases from V and 0 bases from J, leaving 9 bases between. There are 16 residues in the CDR3. The germline V gene encodes CDR1 ENHRY and CDR2 SYGVKD. The CDR3 DNA is TGTGCCATCAGTGAGTCGTTGGGGATTAGCAATCAGCCCCAGCATTTT. It translates to CAISESLGISNQPQHF.

The chain links TRBV6-6 to TRBJ1-5; maybe TRBD1 (5 bases). CDR1 is MNHNY and CDR2 is SVGAGI in the germline V gene (reference sequence). The germline V and J ends were trimmed by 8 bases and 3 bases, with 11 bases remaining between them. CDR3 length equals 13 residues. The CDR3 DNA reads TGTGCCAGCCGAGGACAAATCAATCAGCCCCAGCATTTT. It is translated as CASRGQINQPQHF.

The sample holds a few counts of this clonotype. V gene TRBV5-4 combines with J gene TRBJ2-7, with a possible D match to TRBD2 (6 bases). With 4 bases removed from V and 1 base from J, the gap between germline ends came to 15 bases. CDR3 length equals 15 residues. Germline CDR1 SGHNT, CDR2 YYREEE (reference sequence). CDR3 bases: TGTGCCAGCAGCGCGACGGGAGCAAAATCCTACGAGCAGTACTTC. Its protein product is CASSATGAKSYEQYF. The full variable domain, in which reference TRBV5-4 and TRBJ2-7 provide the parts outside the CDR3, is ETGVTQSPTHLIKTRGQQVTLRCSSQSGHNTVSWYQQALGQGPQFIFQYYREEENGRGNFPPRFSGLQFPNYSSELNVNALELDDSALYLCASSATGAKSYEQYFGPGTRLTVT.

This clonotype has a handful of counts. The rearrangement joins TRBV9 to TRBJ2-5; D remains unclear. V lost 4 bases to trimming and J lost 2 bases, with 9 bases between them. Looked up from germline, CDR1 is SGDLS and CDR2 is YYNGEE. The CDR3 length is 13 residues. Here the CDR3 DNA reads TGTGCCAGCAGCTACGGGCATCAAGAGACCCAGTACTTC. Protein product: CASSYGHQETQYF.

This clonotype was observed a few times. This chain joins TRBV9 and TRBJ2-3, with TRBD2 matching 10 bases. Germline V gene data show CDR1 as SGDLS and CDR2 as YYNGEE. The CDR3 extends over 17 amino acids. Trimming took 2 bases from V and 4 from J; bases not matched to a gene: 10. The chain's CDR3 is CASSVKSSGSWADTQYF. In nucleotides, the CDR3 is TGTGCCAGCAGCGTCAAGTCTAGCGGGAGTTGGGCAGATACGCAGTATTTT.

The table lists this clonotype with many counts. The rearrangement joins TRBV5-6 to TRBJ2-1; the match to TRBD1 covers 7 bases. The germline gives CDR1 SGHDT, CDR2 YYEEEE. With V trimmed by 1 base and J by 5 bases, 3 bases remained unmatched. CDR3 length equals 14 residues. The CDR3 DNA sequence: TGTGCCAGCAGCTTGAGGGGGACAGACAATGAGCAGTTCTTC. Protein: CASSLRGTDNEQFF.

This clonotype was picked up many times. The genes are TRBV20-1 and TRBJ2-2, with 10 bases that match TRBD1. Germline assignment: CDR1 DFQATT and CDR2 SNEGSKA (reference sequence). The V segment lost 6 bases and the J segment 6 bases; nucleotides outside the gene matches: 13. The CDR3 spans 16 residues. DNA of the CDR3: TGCAGTGCCAGACTCCCGGGACAGGGGAGATCCGGGGAGCTGTTTTTT. Its protein product is CSARLPGQGRSGELFF.

This clonotype turned up a few times. The chain links TRBV11-2 to TRBJ2-3, with 13 bases that match TRBD2. Germline loops: CDR1 SGHAT, CDR2 FQNNGV. The CDR3 covers 15 residues. Trimming took 5 bases from V and 5 from J; bases not matched to a gene: 4. CDR3 loop: CASSRTSGGRDTQYF. The DNA of the CDR3 is TGTGCCAGCAGCCGGACTAGCGGGGGACGAGATACGCAGTATTTT.

This clonotype was recorded at least ten times. The rearrangement joins TRBV6-2 or TRBV6-3 to TRBJ2-5; D unresolved. CDR1 is MNHEY and CDR2 is SVGEGT in the germline V gene. This CDR3 contains 15 residues. V lost 0 bases to trimming and J lost 1 base, with 9 bases between them. The chain's CDR3 is CASSYSRIAQETQYF. The CDR3 DNA follows: TGTGCCAGCAGTTACTCCAGGATCGCCCAAGAGACCCAGTACTTC.

This clonotype was observed a few times. The V and J genes are TRBV24-1 and TRBJ1-2; 7 bases align to TRBD1. Germline CDR1 reads KGHDR; CDR2 reads SFDVKD. V shed 4 bases, J shed 3 bases, and the junction held 4 bases outside the gene matches. This CDR3 comprises 14 residues. The CDR3 spells CATSEQGLDYGYTF. In DNA form, the CDR3 reads TGTGCCACCAGTGAACAGGGGCTCGACTATGGCTACACCTTC.

This clonotype has just a few counts. The chain employs TRBV10-3 and TRBJ2-3; 8 nucleotides line up with TRBD2. V gave up 3 bases and J gave up 4 bases; unmatched junction bases: 9. The CDR3 is made up of 16 amino acids. Germline V CDR1 and CDR2: ENHRY, SYGVKD. The CDR3 sequence is CAISDLNGGEADTQYF. For the CDR3, the DNA is TGTGCCATCAGTGATCTAAACGGGGGGGAGGCAGATACGCAGTATTTT.

This chain links TRBV6-6 with TRBJ1-1; 11 bases align to TRBD1. Germline assignment: CDR1 MNHNY and CDR2 SVGAGI (reference sequence). Unmatched junction bases numbered 12, after V lost 6 bases and J lost 6 bases. This CDR3 has 16 residues. CDR3 loop: CASSTTLGQGASEAFF. For the CDR3, the DNA is TGTGCCAGCAGCACTACTTTAGGACAGGGGGCATCTGAAGCTTTCTTT.

This clonotype was detected ten times or more. The chain employs TRBV2 and TRBJ2-7; D ambiguous. CDR3 length: 12 amino acids. Germline V gene lookup returns CDR1 SNHLY and CDR2 FYNNEI. V was pared by 10 bases and J by 1 base, with 11 bases between. CDR3 region: CANSAYSYEQYF. In nucleotides, the CDR3 is TGTGCCAACAGCGCGTATTCCTACGAGCAGTACTTC.

This clonotype showed up just a few times. The chain carries TRBV14 and TRBJ2-6; the D call may be TRBD1 or TRBD2 (6 bases each). Germline CDR1 reads SGHDN; CDR2 reads FVKESK. Trimming removed 5 bases from V and 0 bases from J, with 29 bases in between. This CDR3 region has 22 residues. CDR3: CASSYSFGGGSTGHSGANVLTF. CDR3 coding DNA: TGTGCCAGCAGCTATTCCTTCGGAGGGGGGTCGACAGGCCACTCTGGGGCCAACGTCCTGACTTTC.

The chain has TRBV6-2 or TRBV6-3 and TRBJ2-5; 9 nucleotides line up with TRBD2. Unmatched junction bases numbered 8, after V lost 5 bases and J lost 1 base. The germline gives CDR1 MNHEY, CDR2 SVGEGT. This CDR3 region has 16 residues. The chain's CDR3 is CASSPYRTSVQETQYF. DNA of the CDR3: TGTGCCAGCAGTCCCTATCGGACTAGCGTCCAAGAGACCCAGTACTTC.

The chain recombines TRBV11-2 with TRBJ1-4, with a weak D call TRBD1 (5 bases). The V and J ends lost 0 bases and 4 bases respectively, with 12 bases between them. The CDR3 is 16 amino acids. Germline V CDR1 and CDR2: SGHAT, FQNNGV. The CDR3: CASSLDNRRYNEKLFF. The CDR3 nucleotides read TGTGCCAGCAGCTTAGACAACAGGAGATATAATGAAAAACTGTTTTTT.